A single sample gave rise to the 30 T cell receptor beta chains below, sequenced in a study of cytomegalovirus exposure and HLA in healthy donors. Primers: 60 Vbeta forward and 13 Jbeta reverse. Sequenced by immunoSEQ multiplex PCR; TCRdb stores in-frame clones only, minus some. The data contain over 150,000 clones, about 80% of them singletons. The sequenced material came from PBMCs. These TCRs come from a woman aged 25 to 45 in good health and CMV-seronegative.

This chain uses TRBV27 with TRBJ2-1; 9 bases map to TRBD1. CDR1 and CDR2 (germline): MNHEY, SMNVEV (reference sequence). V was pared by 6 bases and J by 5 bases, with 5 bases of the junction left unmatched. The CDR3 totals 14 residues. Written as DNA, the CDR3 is TGTGCCAGCAGACTACAGGGGGCGGACAATGAGCAGTTCTTC. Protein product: CASRLQGADNEQFF.

The DNA for the CDR3 is TGTGCCAGCAGGGACACAGGGGGCGCTGTCGTGGAGACCCAGTACTTC. It specifies CASRDTGGAVVETQYF. The chain combines TRBV27 with TRBJ2-5, with 9 bases aligning to TRBD1. CDR1 is MNHEY, CDR2 SMNVEV, per germline (reference sequence). This CDR3 spans 16 amino acids. V was pared by 6 bases and J by 5 bases, with 13 bases of the junction left unmatched.

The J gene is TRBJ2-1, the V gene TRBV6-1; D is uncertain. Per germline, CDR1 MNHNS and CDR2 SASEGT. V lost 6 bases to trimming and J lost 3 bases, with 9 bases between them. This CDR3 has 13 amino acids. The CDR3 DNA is TGTGCCAGCAGGAGGATTAACTACAATGAGCAGTTCTTC. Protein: CASRRINYNEQFF.

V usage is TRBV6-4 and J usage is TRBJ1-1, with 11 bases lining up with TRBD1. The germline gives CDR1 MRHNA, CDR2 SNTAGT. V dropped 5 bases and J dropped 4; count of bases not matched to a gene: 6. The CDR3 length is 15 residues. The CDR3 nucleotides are TGTGCCAGCAGTAAAACCGGGACAGGGGGCACTGAAGCTTTCTTT. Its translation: CASSKTGTGGTEAFF.

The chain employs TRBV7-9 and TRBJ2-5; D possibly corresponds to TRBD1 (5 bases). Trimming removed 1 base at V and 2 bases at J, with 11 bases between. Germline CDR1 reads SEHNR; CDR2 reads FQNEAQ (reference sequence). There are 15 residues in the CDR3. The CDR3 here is CASSLGQGPQETQYF. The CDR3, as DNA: TGTGCCAGCAGCTTAGGCCAGGGCCCTCAAGAGACCCAGTACTTC.

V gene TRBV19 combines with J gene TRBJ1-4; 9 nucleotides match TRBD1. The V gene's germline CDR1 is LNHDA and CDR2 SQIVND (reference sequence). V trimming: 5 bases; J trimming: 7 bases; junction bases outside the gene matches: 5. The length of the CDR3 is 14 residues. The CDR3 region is CASSSTGGSEKLFF. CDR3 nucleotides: TGTGCCAGTAGTTCGACAGGGGGAAGTGAAAAACTGTTTTTT.

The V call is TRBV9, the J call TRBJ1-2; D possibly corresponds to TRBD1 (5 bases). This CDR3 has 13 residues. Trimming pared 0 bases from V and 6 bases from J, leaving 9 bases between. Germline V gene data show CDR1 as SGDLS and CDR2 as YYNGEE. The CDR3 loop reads CASSVETGDGYTF. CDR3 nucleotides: TGTGCCAGCAGCGTAGAAACAGGAGATGGCTACACCTTC.

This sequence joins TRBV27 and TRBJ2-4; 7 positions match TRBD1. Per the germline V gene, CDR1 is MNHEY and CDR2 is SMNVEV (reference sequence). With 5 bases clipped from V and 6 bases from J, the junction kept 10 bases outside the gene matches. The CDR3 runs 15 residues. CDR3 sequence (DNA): TGTGCCAGCAGTCCCACGACAGGGTGGGGAAACATTCAGTACTTC. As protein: CASSPTTGWGNIQYF.

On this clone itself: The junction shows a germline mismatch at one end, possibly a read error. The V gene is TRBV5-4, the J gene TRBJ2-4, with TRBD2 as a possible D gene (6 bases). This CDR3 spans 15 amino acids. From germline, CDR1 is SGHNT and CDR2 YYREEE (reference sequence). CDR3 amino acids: CASSSPGTGKNSQYF. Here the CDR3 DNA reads TGTGCCAGCAGCTCCCCGGGGACTGGCAAAAACAGTCAGTACTTC.

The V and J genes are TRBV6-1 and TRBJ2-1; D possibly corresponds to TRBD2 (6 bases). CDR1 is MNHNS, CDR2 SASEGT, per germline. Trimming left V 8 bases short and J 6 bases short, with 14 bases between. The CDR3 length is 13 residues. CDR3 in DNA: TGTGCCAGCTCCGGGGGAGGTATCAATGAGCAGTTCTTC. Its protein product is CASSGGGINEQFF.

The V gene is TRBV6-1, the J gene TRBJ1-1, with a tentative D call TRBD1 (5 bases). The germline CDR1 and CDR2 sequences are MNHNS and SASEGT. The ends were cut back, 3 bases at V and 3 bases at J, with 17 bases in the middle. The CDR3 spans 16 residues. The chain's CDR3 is CASSDLASPRDTEAFF. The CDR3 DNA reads TGTGCCAGCAGTGATCTGGCCTCTCCCAGGGACACTGAAGCTTTCTTT.

CDR3 sequence: CASSLGGRYYEQYF. Here the CDR3 DNA reads TGTGCCAGCAGCTTAGGTGGCAGATACTACGAGCAGTACTTC. The rearrangement joins TRBV11-2 to TRBJ2-7; D gene ambiguous. Trimming left V 1 base short and J 3 bases short, with 10 bases between. The CDR3 is 14 residues long. Germline loops: CDR1 SGHAT, CDR2 FQNNGV. The variable domain in full, completed from reference TRBV11-2 and TRBJ2-7, reads EAGVAQSPRYKIIEKRQSVAFWCNPISGHATLYWYQQILGQGPKLLIQFQNNGVVDDSQLPKDRFSAERLKGVDSTLKIQPAKLEDSAVYLCASSLGGRYYEQYFGPGTRLTVT.

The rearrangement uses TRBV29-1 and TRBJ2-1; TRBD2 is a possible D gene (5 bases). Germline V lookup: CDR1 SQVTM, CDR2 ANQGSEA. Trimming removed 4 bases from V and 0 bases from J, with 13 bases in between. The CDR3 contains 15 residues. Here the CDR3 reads CSVVPRVGSYNEQFF. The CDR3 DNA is TGCAGCGTTGTTCCGAGGGTGGGCTCCTACAATGAGCAGTTCTTC.

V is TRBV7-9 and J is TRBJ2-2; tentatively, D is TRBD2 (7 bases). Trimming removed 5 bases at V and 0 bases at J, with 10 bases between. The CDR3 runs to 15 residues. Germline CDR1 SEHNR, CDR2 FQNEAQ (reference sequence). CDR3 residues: CASSRGAANTGELFF. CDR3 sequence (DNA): TGTGCCAGCAGCCGGGGGGCTGCGAACACCGGGGAGCTGTTTTTT.

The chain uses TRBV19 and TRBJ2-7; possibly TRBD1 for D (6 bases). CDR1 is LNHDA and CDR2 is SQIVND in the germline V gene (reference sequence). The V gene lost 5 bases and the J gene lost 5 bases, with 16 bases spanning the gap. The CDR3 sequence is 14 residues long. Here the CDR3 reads CASSGPGARDEQYF. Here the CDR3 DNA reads TGTGCCAGTAGTGGTCCAGGGGCTCGGGACGAGCAGTACTTC.

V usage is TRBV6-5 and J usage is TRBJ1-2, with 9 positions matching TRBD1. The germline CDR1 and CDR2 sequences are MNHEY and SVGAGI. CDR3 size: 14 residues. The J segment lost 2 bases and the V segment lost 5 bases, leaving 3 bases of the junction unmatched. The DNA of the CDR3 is TGTGCCAGCAGTCACGACAGGGGGAACTATGGCTACACCTTC. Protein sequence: CASSHDRGNYGYTF.

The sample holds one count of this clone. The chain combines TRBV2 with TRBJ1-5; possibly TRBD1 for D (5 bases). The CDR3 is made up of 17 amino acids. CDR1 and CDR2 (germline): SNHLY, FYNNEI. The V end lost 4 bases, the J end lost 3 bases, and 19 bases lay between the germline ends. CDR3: CASSGGEVSLTNQPQHF. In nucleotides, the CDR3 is TGTGCCAGCAGTGGGGGGGAGGTCAGTCTGACCAATCAGCCCCAGCATTTT.

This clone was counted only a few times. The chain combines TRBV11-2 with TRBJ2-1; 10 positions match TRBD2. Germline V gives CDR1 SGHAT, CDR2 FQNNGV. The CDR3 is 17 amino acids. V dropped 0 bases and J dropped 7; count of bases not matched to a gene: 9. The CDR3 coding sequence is TGTGCCAGCAGCTTAGATCAGGGTCTAGCGGGAGCAAATGAGCAGTTCTTC. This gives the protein CASSLDQGLAGANEQFF. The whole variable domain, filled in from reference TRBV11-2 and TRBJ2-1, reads EAGVAQSPRYKIIEKRQSVAFWCNPISGHATLYWYQQILGQGPKLLIQFQNNGVVDDSQLPKDRFSAERLKGVDSTLKIQPAKLEDSAVYLCASSLDQGLAGANEQFFGPGTRLTVL.

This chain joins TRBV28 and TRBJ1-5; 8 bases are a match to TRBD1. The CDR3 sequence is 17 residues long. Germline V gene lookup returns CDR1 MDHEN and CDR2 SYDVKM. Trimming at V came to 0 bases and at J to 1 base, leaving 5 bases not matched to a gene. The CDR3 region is CASSLWQGAGSNQPQHF. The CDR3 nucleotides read TGTGCCAGCAGTTTATGGCAGGGGGCTGGGAGCAATCAGCCCCAGCATTTT.

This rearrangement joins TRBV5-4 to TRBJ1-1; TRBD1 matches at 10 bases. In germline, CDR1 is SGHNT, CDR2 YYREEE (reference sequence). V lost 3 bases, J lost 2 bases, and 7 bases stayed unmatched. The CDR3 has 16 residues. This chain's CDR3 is CASSWGQGFHNTEAFF. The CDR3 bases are TGTGCCAGCAGCTGGGGACAGGGGTTCCATAACACTGAAGCTTTCTTT.

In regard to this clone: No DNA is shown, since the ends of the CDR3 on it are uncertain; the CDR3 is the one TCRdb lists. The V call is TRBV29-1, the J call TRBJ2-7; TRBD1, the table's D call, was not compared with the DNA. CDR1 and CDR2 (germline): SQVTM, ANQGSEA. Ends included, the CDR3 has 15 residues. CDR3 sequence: CSGNVGPGQPYEQYF.

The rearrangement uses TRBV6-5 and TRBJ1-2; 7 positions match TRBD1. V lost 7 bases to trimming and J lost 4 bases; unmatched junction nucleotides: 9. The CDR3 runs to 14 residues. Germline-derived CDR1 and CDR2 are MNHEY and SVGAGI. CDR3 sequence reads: CASTSRTGVYGYTF. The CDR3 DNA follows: TGTGCCAGCACCTCGCGTACAGGGGTCTATGGCTACACCTTC.

The CDR3 is CASSRGTGSYEQYF. The DNA of the CDR3 is TGTGCCAGCTCACGAGGGACAGGATCCTACGAGCAGTACTTC. The chain links TRBV18 to TRBJ2-7, with TRBD1 identical over 8 bases. Per the germline V gene, CDR1 is KGHSH and CDR2 is LQKENI. V lost 4 bases and J lost 1; bases outside the gene matches: 3. This CDR3 is 14 amino acids long. The full variable domain, its missing parts supplied by reference TRBV18 and TRBJ2-7, is NAGVMQNPRHLVRRRGQEARLRCSPMKGHSHVYWYRQLPEEGLKFMVYLQKENIIDESGMPKERFSAEFPKEGPSILRIQQVVRGDSAAYFCASSRGTGSYEQYFGPGTRLTVT.

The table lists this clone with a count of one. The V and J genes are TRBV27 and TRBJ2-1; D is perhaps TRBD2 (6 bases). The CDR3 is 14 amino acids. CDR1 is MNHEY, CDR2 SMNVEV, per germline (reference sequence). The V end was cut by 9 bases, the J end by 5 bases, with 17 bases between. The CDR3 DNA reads TGTGCCAGTCTGGGGCTGGGAGGAAACAATGAGCAGTTCTTC. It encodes CASLGLGGNNEQFF.

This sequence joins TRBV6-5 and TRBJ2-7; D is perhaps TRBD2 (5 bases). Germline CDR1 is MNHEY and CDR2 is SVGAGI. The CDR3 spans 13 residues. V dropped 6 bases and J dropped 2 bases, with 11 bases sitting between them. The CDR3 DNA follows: TGTGCCAGCAGCCGGGCCGGGGCCTACGAGCAGTACTTC. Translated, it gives CASSRAGAYEQYF.

The CDR3 protein is CSVLGLAGVISYNEQFF. Written as DNA, the CDR3 is TGCAGCGTACTGGGGCTAGCGGGGGTTATCTCCTACAATGAGCAGTTCTTC. The chain uses TRBV29-1 and TRBJ2-1; 10 bases align to TRBD2. Germline V gene sequence: CDR1 SQVTM, CDR2 ANQGSEA. The CDR3 loop spans 17 amino acids. V gave up 6 bases and J gave up 0 bases; unmatched junction bases: 11.

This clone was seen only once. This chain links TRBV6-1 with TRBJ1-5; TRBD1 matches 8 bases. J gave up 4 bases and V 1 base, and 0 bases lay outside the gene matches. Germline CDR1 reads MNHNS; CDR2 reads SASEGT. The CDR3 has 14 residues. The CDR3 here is CASSEGTGNQPQHF. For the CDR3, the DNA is TGTGCCAGCAGTGAAGGGACAGGGAATCAGCCCCAGCATTTT.

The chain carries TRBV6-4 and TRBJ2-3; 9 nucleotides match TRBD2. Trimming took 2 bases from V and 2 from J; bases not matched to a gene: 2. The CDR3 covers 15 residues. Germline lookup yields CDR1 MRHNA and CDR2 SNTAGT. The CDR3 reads CASSDGGRDTDTQYF. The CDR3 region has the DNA TGTGCCAGCAGTGACGGCGGGAGGGACACAGATACGCAGTATTTT.

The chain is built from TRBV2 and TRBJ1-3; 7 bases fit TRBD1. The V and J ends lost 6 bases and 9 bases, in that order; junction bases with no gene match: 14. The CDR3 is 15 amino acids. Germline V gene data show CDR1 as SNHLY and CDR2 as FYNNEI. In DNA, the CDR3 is TGTGCCAGCAGCATCCGGGACAGCCATCGATCCACCATATATTTT. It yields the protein CASSIRDSHRSTIYF.

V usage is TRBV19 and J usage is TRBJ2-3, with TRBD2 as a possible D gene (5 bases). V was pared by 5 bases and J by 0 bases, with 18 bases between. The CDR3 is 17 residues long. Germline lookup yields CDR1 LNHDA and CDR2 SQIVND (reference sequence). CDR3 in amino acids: CASSLSGRRTSTDTQYF. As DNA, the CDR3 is TGTGCCAGTAGTTTGTCGGGGAGAAGAACTAGCACAGATACGCAGTATTTT.